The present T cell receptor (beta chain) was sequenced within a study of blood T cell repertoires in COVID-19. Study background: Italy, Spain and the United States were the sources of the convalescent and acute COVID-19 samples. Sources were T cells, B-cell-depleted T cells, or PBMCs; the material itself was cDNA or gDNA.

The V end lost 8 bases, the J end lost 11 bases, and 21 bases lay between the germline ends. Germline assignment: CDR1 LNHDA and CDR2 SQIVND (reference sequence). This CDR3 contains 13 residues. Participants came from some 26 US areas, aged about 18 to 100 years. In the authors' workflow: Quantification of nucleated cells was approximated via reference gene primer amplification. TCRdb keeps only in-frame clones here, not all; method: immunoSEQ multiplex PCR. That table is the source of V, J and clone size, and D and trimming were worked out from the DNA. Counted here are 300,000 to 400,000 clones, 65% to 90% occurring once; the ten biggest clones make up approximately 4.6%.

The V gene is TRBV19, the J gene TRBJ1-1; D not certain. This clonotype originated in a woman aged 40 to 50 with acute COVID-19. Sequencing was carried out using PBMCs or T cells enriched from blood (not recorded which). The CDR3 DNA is TGTGCCAGTCACCAATCCCCCACCGTCAGGGCTTTCTTT. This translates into CASHQSPTVRAFF.